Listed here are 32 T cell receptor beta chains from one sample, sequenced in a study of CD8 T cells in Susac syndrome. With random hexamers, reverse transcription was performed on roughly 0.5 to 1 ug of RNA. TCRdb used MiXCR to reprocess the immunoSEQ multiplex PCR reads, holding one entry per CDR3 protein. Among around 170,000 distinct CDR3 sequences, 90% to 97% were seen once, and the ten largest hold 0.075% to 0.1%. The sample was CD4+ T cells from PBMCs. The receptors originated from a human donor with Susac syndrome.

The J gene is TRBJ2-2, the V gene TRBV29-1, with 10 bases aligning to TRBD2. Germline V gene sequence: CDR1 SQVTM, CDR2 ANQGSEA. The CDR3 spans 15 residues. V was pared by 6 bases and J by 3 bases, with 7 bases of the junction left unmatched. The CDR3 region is CSVATLAGDTGELFF. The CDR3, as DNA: TGCAGCGTCGCTACTCTAGCGGGGGACACCGGGGAGCTGTTTTTT.

Written as DNA, the CDR3 is TGTGCCAGCTCACCAGGACAGGGCGCGTGGTATGGCTACACCTTC. Translation: CASSPGQGAWYGYTF. This rearrangement joins TRBV18 to TRBJ1-2, with 8 bases lining up with TRBD1. Trimming removed 2 bases from V and 5 bases from J; junction bases left unmatched: 7. The germline V gene encodes CDR1 KGHSH and CDR2 LQKENI. The CDR3 covers 15 residues.

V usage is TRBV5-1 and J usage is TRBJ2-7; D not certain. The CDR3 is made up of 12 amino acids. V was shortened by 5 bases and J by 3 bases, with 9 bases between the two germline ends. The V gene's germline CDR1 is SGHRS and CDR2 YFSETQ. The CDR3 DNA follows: TGCGCCAGCAGACCATCGGACTACGAGCAGTACTTC. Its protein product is CASRPSDYEQYF.

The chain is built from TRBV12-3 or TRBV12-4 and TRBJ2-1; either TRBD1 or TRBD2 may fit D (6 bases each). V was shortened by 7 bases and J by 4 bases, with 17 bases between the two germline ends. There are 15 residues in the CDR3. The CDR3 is CASTRGQGPYNEQFF. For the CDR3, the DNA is TGTGCCAGCACCCGGGGGCAGGGTCCATACAATGAGCAGTTCTTC.

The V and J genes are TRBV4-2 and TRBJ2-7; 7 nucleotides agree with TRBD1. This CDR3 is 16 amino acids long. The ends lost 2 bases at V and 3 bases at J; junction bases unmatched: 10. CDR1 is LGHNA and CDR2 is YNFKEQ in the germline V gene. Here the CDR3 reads CASSQTPAGTDYEQYF. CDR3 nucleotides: TGTGCCAGCAGCCAAACCCCAGCCGGGACAGACTACGAGCAGTACTTC.

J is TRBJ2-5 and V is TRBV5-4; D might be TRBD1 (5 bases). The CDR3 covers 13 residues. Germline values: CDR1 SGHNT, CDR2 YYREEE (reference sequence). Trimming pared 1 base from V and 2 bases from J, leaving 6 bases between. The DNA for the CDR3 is TGTGCCAGCAGCTTGTCAGGGCAAGAGACCCAGTACTTC. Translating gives CASSLSGQETQYF.

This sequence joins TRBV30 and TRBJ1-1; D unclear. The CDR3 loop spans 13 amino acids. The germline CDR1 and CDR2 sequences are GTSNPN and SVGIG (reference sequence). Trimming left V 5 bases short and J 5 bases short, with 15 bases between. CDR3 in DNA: TGTGCCTGGGATGGCGAACTGGGGACTGAAGCTTTCTTT. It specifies CAWDGELGTEAFF.

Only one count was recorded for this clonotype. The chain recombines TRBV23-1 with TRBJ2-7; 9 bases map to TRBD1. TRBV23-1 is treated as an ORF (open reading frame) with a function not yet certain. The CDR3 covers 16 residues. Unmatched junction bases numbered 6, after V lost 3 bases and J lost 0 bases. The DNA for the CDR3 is TGCGCCAGCAGTCACCCTGACAGGGGGGACTCCTACGAGCAGTACTTC. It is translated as CASSHPDRGDSYEQYF.

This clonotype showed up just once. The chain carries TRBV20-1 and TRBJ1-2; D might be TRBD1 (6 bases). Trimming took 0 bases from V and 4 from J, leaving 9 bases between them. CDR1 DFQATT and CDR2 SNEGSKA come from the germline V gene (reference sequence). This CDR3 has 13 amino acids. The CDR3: CSARDRGRYGYTF. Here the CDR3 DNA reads TGCAGTGCTAGAGACAGGGGCCGCTATGGCTACACCTTC.

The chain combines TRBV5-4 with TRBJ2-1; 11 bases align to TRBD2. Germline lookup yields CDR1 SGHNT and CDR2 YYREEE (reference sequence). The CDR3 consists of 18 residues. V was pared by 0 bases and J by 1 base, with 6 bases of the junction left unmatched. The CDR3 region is CASSLGLAGPNSYNEQFF. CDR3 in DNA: TGTGCCAGCAGCTTGGGACTAGCGGGACCTAATTCCTACAATGAGCAGTTCTTC. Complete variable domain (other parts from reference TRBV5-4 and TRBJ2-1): ETGVTQSPTHLIKTRGQQVTLRCSSQSGHNTVSWYQQALGQGPQFIFQYYREEENGRGNFPPRFSGLQFPNYSSELNVNALELDDSALYLCASSLGLAGPNSYNEQFFGPGTRLTVL.

CDR3 amino acids: CASSERQGSSYNEQFF. CDR3 DNA sequence: TGTGCCAGCAGCGAGCGACAGGGGAGCTCCTACAATGAGCAGTTCTTC. The chain uses TRBV9 and TRBJ2-1, with TRBD1 matching over 8 bases. From germline, CDR1 is SGDLS and CDR2 YYNGEE. V was pared by 3 bases and J by 0 bases, with 5 bases of the junction left unmatched. The CDR3 sequence is 16 residues long. The variable domain in full, completed from reference TRBV9 and TRBJ2-1, reads DSGVTQTPKHLITATGQRVTLRCSPRSGDLSVYWYQQSLDQGLQFLIQYYNGEERAKGNILERFSAQQFPDLHSELNLSSLELGDSALYFCASSERQGSSYNEQFFGPGTRLTVL.

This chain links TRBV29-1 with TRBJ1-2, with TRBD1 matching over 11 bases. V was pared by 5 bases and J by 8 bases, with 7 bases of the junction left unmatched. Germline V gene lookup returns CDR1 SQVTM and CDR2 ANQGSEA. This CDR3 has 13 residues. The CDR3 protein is CSVPGQGAGGYTF. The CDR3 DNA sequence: TGCAGCGTTCCTGGACAGGGGGCAGGAGGCTACACCTTC. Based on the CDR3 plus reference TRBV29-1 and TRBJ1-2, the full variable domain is SAVISQKPSRDICQRGTSLTIQCQVDSQVTMMFWYRQQPGQSLTLIATANQGSEATYESGFVIDKFPISRPNLTFSTLTVSNMSPEDSSIYLCSVPGQGAGGYTFGSGTRLTVV.

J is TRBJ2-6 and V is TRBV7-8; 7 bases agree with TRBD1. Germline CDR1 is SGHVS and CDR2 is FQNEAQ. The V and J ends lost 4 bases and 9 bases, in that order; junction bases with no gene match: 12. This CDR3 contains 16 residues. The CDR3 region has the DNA TGTGCCAGCAGCTCTTTAGGATTAGGACAGGTCAACGTCCTGACTTTC. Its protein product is CASSSLGLGQVNVLTF.

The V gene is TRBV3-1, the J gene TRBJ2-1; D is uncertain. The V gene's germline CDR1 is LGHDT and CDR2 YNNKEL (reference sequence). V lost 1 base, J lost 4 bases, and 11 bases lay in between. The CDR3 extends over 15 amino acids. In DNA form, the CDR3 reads TGTGCCAGCAGCCAAGGGGCCCAAAATTACAATGAGCAGTTCTTC. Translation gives CASSQGAQNYNEQFF.

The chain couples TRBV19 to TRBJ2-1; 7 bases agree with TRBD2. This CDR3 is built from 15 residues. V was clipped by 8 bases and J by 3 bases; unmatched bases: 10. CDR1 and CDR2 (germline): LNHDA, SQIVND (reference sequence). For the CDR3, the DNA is TGTGCCAGTTTAGGGACTATAACTGGCTACAATGAGCAGTTCTTC. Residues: CASLGTITGYNEQFF.

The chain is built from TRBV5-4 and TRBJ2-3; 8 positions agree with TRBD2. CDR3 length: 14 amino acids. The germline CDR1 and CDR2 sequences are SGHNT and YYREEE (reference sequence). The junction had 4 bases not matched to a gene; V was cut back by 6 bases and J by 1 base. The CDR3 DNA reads TGTGCCAGCAAGACGCGGGGGGGCACAGATACGCAGTATTTT. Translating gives CASKTRGGTDTQYF.

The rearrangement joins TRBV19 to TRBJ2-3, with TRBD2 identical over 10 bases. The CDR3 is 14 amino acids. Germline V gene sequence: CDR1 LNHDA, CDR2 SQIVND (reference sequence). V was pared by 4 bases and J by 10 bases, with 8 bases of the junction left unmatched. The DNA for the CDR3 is TGTGCCAGTAGTACCGGACTAGCGGCCCCTTCGCAGTATTTT. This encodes CASSTGLAAPSQYF.

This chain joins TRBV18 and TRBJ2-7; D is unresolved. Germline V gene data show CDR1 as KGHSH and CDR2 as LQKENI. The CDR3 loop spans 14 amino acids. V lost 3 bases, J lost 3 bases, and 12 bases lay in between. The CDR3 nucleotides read TGTGCCAGCTCACCGCTAGGAGCAAACTACGAGCAGTACTTC. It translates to CASSPLGANYEQYF.

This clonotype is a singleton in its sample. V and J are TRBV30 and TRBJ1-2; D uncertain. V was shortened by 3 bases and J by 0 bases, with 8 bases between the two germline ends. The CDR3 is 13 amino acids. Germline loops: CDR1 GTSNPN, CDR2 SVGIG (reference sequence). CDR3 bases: TGTGCCTGGAGCCTAGTTACTAACTATGGCTACACCTTC. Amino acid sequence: CAWSLVTNYGYTF.

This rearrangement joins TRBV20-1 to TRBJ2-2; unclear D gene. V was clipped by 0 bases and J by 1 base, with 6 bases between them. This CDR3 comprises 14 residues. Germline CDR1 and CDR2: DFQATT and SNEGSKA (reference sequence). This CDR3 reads CSARERQNTGELFF. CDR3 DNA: TGCAGTGCTAGAGAAAGGCAGAACACCGGGGAGCTGTTTTTT.

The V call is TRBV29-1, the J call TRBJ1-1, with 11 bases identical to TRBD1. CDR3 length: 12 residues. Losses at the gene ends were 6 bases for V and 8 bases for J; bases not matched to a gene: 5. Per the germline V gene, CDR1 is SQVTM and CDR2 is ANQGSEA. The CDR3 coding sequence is TGCAGCGTACACCGGGACAGGGGGGAAGCTTTCTTT. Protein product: CSVHRDRGEAFF.

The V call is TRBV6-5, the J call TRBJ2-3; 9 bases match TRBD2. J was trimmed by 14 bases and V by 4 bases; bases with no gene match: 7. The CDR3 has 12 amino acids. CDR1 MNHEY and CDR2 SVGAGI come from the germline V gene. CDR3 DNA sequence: TGTGCCAGCAGTTCACGGGCTAGCGGGGCGTATTTT. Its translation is CASSSRASGAYF.

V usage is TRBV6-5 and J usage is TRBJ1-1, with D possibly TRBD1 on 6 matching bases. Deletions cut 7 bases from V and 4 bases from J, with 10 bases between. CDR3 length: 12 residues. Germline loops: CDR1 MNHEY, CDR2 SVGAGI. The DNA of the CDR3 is TGTGCCAGCATTTCCAGGGGCACTGAAGCTTTCTTT. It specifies CASISRGTEAFF.

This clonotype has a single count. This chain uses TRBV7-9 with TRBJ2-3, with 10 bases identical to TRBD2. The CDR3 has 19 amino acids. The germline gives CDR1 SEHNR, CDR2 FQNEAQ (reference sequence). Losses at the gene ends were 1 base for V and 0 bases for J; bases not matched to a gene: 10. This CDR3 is CASSLGVAGGWTSTDTQYF. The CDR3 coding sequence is TGTGCCAGCAGCTTAGGGGTAGCGGGGGGATGGACGAGCACAGATACGCAGTATTTT.

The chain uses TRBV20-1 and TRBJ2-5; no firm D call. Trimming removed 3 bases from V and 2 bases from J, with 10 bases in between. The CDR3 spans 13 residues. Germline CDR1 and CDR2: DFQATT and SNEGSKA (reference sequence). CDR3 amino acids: CSARASKQETQYF. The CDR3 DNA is TGCAGTGCTAGGGCCAGTAAGCAAGAGACCCAGTACTTC.

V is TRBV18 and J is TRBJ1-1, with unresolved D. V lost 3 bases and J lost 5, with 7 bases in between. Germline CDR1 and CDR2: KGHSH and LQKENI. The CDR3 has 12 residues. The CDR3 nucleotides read TGTGCCAGCTCACCGTATCAGACTGAAGCTTTCTTT. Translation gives CASSPYQTEAFF.

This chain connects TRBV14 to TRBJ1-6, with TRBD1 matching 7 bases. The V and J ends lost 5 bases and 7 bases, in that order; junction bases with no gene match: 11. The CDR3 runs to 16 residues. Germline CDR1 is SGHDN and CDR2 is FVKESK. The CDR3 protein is CASSSLPGQLNSPLHF. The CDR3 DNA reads TGTGCCAGCAGCTCCTTACCGGGACAGTTGAATTCACCCCTCCACTTT.

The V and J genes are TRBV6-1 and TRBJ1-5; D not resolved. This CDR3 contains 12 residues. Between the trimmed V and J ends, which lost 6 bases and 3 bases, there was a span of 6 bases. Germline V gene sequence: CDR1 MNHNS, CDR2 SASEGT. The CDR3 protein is CASSQYNQPQHF. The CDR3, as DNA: TGTGCCAGCAGCCAGTACAATCAGCCCCAGCATTTT.

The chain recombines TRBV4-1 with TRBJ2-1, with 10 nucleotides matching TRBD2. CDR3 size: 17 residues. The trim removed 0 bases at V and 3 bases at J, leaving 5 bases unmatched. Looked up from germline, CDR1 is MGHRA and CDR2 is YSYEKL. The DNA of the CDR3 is TGCGCCAGCAGCCAAGACCTAGCGGGGGCCCTCTACAATGAGCAGTTCTTC. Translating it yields CASSQDLAGALYNEQFF.

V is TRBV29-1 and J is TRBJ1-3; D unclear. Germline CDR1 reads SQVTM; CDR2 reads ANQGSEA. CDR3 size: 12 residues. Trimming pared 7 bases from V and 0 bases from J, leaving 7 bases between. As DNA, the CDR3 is TGCAGCGCAGTGAGCTCTGGAAACACCATATATTTT. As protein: CSAVSSGNTIYF.

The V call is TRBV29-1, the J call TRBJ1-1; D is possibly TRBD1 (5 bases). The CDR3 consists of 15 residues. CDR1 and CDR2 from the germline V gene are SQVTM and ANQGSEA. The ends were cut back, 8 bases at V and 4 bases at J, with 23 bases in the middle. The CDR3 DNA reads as TGCAGCACCCGCTGGATGACAGTTGAAAGCACTGAAGCTTTCTTT. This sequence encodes CSTRWMTVESTEAFF.

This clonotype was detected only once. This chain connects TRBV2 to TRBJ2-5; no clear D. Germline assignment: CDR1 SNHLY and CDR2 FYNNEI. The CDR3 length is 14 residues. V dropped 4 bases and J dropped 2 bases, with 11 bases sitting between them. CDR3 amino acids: CASSVNVEQETQYF. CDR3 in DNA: TGTGCCAGCAGTGTTAACGTGGAACAAGAGACCCAGTACTTC. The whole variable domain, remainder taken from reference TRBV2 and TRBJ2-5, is EPEVTQTPSHQVTQMGQEVILRCVPISNHLYFYWYRQILGQKVEFLVSFYNNEISEKSEIFDDQFSVERPDGSNFTLKIRSTKLEDSAMYFCASSVNVEQETQYFGPGTRLLVL.